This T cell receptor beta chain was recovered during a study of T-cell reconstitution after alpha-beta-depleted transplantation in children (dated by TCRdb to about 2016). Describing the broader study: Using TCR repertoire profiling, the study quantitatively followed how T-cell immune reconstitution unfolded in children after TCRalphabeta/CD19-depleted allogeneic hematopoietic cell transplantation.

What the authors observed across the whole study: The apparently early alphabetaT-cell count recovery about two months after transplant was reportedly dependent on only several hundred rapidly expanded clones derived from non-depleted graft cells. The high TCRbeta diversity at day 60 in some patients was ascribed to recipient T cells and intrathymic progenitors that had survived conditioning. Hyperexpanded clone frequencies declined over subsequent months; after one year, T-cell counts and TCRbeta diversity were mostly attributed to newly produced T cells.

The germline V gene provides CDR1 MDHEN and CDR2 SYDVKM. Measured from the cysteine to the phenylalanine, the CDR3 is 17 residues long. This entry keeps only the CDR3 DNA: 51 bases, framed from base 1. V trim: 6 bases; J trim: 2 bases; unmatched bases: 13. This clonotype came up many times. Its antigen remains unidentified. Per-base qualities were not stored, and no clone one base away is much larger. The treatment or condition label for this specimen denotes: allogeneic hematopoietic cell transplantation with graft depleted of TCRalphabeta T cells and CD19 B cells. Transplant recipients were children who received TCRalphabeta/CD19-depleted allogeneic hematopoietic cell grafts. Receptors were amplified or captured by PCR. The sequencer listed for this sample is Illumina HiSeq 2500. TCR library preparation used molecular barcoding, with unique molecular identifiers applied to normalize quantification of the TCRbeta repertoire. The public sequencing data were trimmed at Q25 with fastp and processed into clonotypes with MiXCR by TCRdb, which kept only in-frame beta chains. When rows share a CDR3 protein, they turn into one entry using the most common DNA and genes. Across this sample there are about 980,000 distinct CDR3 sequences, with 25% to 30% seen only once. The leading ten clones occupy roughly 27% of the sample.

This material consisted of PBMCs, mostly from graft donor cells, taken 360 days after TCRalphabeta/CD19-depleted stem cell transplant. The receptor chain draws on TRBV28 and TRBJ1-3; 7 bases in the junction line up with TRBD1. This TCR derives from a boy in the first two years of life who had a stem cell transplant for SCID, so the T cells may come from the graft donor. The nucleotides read TGTGCCAGCAGGCCCATTGGGACAGTTTATGCTGGAAACACCATATATTTT. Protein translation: CASRPIGTVYAGNTIYF.